This TCR beta chain stems from a study of blood T cell repertoires in COVID-19. In the authors' workflow: Researchers report that nucleated cell counts were estimated from reference gene primer amplification. Clones were sequenced by immunoSEQ multiplex PCR, and TCRdb holds only the in-frame ones, with some missing. For V, J and clone size, that table is used; D and trimming come from the DNA. Altogether roughly 27,000 clones are present, approximately 80% being singletons, with the ten largest covering about 16%. V lost 4 bases, J lost 5 bases, and 14 bases lay in between. The germline V gene has CDR1 SNHLY and CDR2 FYNNEI. The CDR3 loop spans 14 amino acids.

This clonotype was sampled from a man older than 75 with active or convalescent COVID-19. The gene calls are TRBV2 and TRBJ1-1; D may be TRBD1 (5 bases). The specimen sequenced was peripheral blood. CDR3 sequence reads: CASSGPKGITEAFF. The CDR3 DNA reads as TGTGCCAGCAGTGGACCAAAGGGGATAACTGAAGCTTTCTTT. Complete variable domain (other parts from reference TRBV2 and TRBJ1-1): EPEVTQTPSHQVTQMGQEVILRCVPISNHLYFYWYRQILGQKVEFLVSFYNNEISEKSEIFDDQFSVERPDGSNFTLKIRSTKLEDSAMYFCASSGPKGITEAFFGQGTRLTVV.